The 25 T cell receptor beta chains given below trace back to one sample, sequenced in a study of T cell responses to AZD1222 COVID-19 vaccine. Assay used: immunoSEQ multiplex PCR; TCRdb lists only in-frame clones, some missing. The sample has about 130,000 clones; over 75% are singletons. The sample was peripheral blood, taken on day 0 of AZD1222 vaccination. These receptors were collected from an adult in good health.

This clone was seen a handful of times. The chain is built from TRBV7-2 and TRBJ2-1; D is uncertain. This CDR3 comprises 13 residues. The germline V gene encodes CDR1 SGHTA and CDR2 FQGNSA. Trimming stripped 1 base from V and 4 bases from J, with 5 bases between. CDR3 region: CASSLGFYNEQFF. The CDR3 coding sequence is TGTGCCAGCAGCTTAGGGTTTTACAATGAGCAGTTCTTC.

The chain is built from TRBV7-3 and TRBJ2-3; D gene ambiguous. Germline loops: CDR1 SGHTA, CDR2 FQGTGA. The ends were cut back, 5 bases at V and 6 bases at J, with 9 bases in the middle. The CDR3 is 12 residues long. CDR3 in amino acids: CASSGPEDTQYF. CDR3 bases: TGTGCCAGCAGCGGACCTGAGGATACGCAGTATTTT.

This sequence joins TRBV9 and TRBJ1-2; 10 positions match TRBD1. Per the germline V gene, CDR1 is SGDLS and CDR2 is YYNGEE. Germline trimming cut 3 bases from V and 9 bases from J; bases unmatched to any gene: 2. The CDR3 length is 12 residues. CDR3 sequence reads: CASSGDRGSYTF. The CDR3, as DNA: TGTGCCAGCAGCGGGGACAGGGGTAGCTACACCTTC.

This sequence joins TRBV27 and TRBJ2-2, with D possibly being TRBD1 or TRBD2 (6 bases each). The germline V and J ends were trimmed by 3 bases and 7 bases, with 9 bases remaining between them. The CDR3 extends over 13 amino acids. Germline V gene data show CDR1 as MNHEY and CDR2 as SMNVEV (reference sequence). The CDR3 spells CASSLGGHGELFF. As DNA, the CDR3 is TGTGCCAGCAGTTTGGGGGGCCACGGGGAGCTGTTTTTT.

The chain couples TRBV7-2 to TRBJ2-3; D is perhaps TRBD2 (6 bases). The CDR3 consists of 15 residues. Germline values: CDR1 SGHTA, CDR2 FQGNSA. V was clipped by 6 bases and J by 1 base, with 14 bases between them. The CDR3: CASSPPGGGTDTQYF. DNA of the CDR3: TGTGCCAGCAGTCCCCCCGGGGGAGGCACAGATACGCAGTATTTT.

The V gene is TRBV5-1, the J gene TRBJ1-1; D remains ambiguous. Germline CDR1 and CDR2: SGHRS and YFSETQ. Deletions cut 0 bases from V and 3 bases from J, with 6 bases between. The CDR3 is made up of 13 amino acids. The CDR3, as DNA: TGCGCCAGCAGCTTGGGAGAGGACACTGAAGCTTTCTTT. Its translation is CASSLGEDTEAFF.

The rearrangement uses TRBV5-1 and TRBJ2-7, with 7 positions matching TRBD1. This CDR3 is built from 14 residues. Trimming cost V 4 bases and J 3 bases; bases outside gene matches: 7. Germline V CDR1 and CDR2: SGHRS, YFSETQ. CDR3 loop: CASSPTGTDYEQYF. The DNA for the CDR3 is TGCGCCAGCAGCCCAACCGGGACAGACTACGAGCAGTACTTC.

Here the CDR3 reads CASSNGGPLSPLHF. CDR3 sequence (DNA): TGTGCCAGCAGCAACGGGGGACCCCTGTCACCCCTCCACTTT. The V call is TRBV6-4, the J call TRBJ1-6; D may be TRBD1 (5 bases). Germline values: CDR1 MRHNA, CDR2 SNTAGT. Trimming pared 6 bases from V and 10 bases from J, leaving 16 bases between. CDR3 length: 14 residues.

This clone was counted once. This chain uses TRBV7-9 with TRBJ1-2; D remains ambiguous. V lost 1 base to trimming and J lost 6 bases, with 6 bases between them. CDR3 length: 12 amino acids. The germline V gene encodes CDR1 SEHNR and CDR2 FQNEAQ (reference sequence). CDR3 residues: CASSLELNGYTF. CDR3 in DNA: TGTGCCAGCAGCTTAGAGCTGAATGGCTACACCTTC.

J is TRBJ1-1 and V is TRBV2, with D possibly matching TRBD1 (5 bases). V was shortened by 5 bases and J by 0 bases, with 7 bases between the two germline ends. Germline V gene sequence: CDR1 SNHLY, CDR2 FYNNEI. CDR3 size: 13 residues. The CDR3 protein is CASSPDMNTEAFF. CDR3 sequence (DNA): TGTGCCAGCAGTCCGGACATGAACACTGAAGCTTTCTTT.

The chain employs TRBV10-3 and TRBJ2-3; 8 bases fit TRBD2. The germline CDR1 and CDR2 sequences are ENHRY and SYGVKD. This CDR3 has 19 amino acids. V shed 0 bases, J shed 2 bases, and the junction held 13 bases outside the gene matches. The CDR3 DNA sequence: TGTGCCATCAGTGAGTCCCCACCCCAAAGGACTAGCTTCACAGATACGCAGTATTTT. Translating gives CAISESPPQRTSFTDTQYF.

CDR3 coding DNA: TGTGCCAGCAGTTTCTTTCTTGGGGAAAAACTGTTTTTT. Protein sequence: CASSFFLGEKLFF. V usage is TRBV12-3 or TRBV12-4 and J usage is TRBJ1-4; D is undetermined. The CDR3 spans 13 residues. V shed 3 bases and J shed 8 bases, with 10 bases lying between them.

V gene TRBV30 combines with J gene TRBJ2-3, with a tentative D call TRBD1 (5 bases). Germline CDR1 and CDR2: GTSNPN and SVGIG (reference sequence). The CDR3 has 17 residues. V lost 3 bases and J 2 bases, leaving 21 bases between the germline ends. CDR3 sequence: CAWSVNGPQGFTDTQYF. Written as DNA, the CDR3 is TGTGCCTGGAGCGTCAATGGTCCCCAGGGCTTCACAGATACGCAGTATTTT.

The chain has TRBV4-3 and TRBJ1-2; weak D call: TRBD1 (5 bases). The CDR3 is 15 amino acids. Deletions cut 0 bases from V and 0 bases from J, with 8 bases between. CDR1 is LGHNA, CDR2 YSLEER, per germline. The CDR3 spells CASSQEGGANYGYTF. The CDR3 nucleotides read TGCGCCAGCAGCCAAGAGGGGGGGGCTAACTATGGCTACACCTTC.

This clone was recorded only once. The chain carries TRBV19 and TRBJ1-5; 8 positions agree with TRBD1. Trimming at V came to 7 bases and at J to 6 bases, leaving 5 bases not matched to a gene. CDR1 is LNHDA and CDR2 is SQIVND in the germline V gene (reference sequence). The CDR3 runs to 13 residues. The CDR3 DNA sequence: TGTGCCAGTACGGGACAGGCGGGTCAGCCCCAGCATTTT. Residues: CASTGQAGQPQHF.

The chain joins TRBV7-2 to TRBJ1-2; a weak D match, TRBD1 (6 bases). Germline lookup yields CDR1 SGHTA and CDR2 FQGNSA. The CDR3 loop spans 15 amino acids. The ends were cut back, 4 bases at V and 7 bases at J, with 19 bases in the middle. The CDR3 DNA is TGTGCCAGCAGCTCCCAAGCGGGGGTGACAGGTGGCTACACCTTC. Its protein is CASSSQAGVTGGYTF.

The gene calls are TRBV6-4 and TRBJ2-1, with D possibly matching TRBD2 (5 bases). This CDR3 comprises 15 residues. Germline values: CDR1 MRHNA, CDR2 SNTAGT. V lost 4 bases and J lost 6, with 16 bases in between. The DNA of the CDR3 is TGTGCCAGCAGTGCCCGCGTCGGGATACTCAATGAGCAGTTCTTC. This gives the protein CASSARVGILNEQFF.

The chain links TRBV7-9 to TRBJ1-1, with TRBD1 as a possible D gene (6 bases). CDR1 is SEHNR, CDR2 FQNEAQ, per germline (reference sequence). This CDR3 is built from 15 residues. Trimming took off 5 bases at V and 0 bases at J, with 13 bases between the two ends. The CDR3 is CASSLLRGLNTEAFF. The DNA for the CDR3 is TGTGCCAGCAGCCTACTCAGGGGTTTGAACACTGAAGCTTTCTTT.

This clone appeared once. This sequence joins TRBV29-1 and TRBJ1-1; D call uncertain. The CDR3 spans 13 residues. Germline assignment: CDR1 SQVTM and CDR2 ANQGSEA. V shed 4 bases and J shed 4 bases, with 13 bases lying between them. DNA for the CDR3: TGCAGCGTTGTGGACCCCGGGAGCACTGAAGCTTTCTTT. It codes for CSVVDPGSTEAFF.

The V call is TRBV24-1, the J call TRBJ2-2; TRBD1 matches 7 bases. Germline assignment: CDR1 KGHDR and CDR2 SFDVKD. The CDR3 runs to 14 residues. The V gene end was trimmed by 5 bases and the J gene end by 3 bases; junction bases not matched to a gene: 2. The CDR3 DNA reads TGTGCCACCAGTGCCGGACAGGACACCGGGGAGCTGTTTTTT. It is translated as CATSAGQDTGELFF.

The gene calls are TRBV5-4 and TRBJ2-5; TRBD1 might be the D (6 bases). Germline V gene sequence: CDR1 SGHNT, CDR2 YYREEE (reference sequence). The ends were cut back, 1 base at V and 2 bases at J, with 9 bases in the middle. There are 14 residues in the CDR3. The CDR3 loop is CASSLPQGQETQYF. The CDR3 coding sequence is TGTGCCAGCAGCTTGCCACAGGGTCAAGAGACCCAGTACTTC.

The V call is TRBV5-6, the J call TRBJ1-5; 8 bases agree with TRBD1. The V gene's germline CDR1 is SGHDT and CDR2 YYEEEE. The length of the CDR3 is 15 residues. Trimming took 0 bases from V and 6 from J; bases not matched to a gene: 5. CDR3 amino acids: CASSLGTGGGQPQHF. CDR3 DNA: TGTGCCAGCAGCTTGGGTACAGGGGGTGGTCAGCCCCAGCATTTT.

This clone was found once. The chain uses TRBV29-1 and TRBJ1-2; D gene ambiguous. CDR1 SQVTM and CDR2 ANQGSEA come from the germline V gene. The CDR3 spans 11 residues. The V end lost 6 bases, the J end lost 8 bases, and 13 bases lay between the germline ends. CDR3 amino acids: CSVLKSEGYTF. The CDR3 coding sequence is TGCAGCGTCCTAAAGTCGGAGGGCTACACCTTC. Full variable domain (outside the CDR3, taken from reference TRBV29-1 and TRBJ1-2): SAVISQKPSRDICQRGTSLTIQCQVDSQVTMMFWYRQQPGQSLTLIATANQGSEATYESGFVIDKFPISRPNLTFSTLTVSNMSPEDSSIYLCSVLKSEGYTFGSGTRLTVV.

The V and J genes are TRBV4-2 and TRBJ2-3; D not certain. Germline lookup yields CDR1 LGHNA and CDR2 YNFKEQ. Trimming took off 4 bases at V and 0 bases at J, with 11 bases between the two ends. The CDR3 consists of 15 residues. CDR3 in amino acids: CASSPYTSSTDTQYF. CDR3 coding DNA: TGTGCCAGCAGCCCCTACACGTCTAGCACAGATACGCAGTATTTT.

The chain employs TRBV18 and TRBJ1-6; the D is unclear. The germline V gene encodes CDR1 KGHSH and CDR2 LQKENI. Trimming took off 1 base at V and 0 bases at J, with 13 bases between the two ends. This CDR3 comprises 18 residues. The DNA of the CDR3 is TGTGCCAGCTCACCACGCGCTCTGGAGTCCTCCTATAATTCACCCCTCCACTTT. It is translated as CASSPRALESSYNSPLHF.